This T cell receptor beta chain was sequenced in a study of blood T cell repertoires in COVID-19. Study-level information: The United States, Italy and Spain provided the acute and convalescent COVID-19 samples. In each case, the material was cDNA or gDNA derived from T cells, B-cell-depleted T cells, or PBMCs.

Authors' analysis steps: Amplified reference gene primers provided the basis for estimating nucleated cell counts. Only in-frame clones appear in the TCRdb table, and some are missing; sequencing was by immunoSEQ multiplex PCR. Clone size and the V and J calls come from that table; the DNA yielded D and trimming. The data contain 30,000 to 40,000 clones, 90% of them seen just once; the ten biggest clones take up under 25%. V dropped 6 bases and J dropped 3 bases, with 15 bases sitting between them. CDR1 is MNHEY and CDR2 is SMNVEV in the germline V gene (reference sequence). The CDR3 extends over 15 amino acids.

This receptor was taken from a man older than 75 with acute or convalescent COVID-19. V and J are TRBV27 and TRBJ1-5; perhaps TRBD1 as D (5 bases). The sequenced material came from peripheral blood. CDR3 residues: CASRGGGGSNQPQHF. The CDR3, as DNA: TGTGCCAGCAGGGGCGGCGGGGGTTCCAATCAGCCCCAGCATTTT.